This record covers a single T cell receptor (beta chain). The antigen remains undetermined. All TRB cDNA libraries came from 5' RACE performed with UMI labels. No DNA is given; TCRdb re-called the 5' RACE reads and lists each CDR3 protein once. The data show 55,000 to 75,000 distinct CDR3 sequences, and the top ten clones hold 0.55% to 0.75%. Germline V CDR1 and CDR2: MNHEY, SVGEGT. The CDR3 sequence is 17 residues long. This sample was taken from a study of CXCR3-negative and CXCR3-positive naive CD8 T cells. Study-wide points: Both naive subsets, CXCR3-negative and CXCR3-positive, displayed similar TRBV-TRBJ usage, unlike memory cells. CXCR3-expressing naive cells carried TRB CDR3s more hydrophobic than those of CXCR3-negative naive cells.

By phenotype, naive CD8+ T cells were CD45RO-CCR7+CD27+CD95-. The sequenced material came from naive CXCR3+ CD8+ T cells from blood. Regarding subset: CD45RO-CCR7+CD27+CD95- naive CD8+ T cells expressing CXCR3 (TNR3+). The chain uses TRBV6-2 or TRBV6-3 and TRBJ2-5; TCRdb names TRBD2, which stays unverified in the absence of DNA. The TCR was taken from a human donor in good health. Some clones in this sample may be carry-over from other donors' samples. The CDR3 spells CASSYRGLAGDQETQYF.